Each of the 25 T cell receptor beta chains below was sequenced from the same sample in a study of a mutant IDH1 vaccine in newly diagnosed glioma. No antigen has been assigned to these receptors. Profiling relied on immunoSEQ multiplex PCR, and the TCRdb table lists in-frame clones only, not all of them. This sample has over 45,000 clones, with 80% found just once. Noted time point: week 23, last vaccination. Vaccination used 300 ug of mutant IDH1 20-mer peptide per dose, with topical imiquimod. Material: PBMCs, obtained from a glioma patient whose treatment included an IDH1 peptide vaccine. The origin of the receptors is a man aged 35-49 years with glioma.

CDR3 sequence reads: CAWTRTGGSNSPLHF. CDR3 coding DNA: TGTGCCTGGACCCGGACAGGGGGCTCTAATTCACCCCTCCACTTT. The chain combines TRBV30 with TRBJ1-6; TRBD1 matches at 11 bases. The J segment lost 6 bases and the V segment lost 4 bases, leaving 5 bases of the junction unmatched. CDR3 length: 15 residues. Germline-derived CDR1 and CDR2 are GTSNPN and SVGIG (reference sequence). Full variable domain (missing parts from reference TRBV30 and TRBJ1-6): SQTIHQWPATLVQPVGSPLSLECTVEGTSNPNLYWYRQAAGRGLQLLFYSVGIGQISSEVPQNLSASRPQDRQFILSSKKLLLSDSGFYLCAWTRTGGSNSPLHFGNGTRLTVT.

The chain carries TRBV7-9 and TRBJ1-1; D remains unclear. The CDR3 extends over 13 amino acids. V lost 5 bases and J lost 5, with 12 bases in between. Germline values: CDR1 SEHNR, CDR2 FQNEAQ (reference sequence). Here the CDR3 DNA reads TGTGCCAGCAGCCCCACGGCGGAGACTGAAGCTTTCTTT. It is translated as CASSPTAETEAFF.

The CDR3 reads CASSALGRETQYF. The DNA of the CDR3 is TGCGCCAGCAGCGCCCTAGGCCGAGAGACCCAGTACTTC. The chain employs TRBV5-1 and TRBJ2-5; D is uncertain. Germline V lookup: CDR1 SGHRS, CDR2 YFSETQ. The CDR3 loop spans 13 amino acids. Between the trimmed V and J ends, which lost 4 bases and 4 bases, there was a span of 11 bases.

V gene TRBV7-2 combines with J gene TRBJ2-2; the D is unclear. V was trimmed by 5 bases and J by 7 bases, leaving 14 bases between them. This CDR3 contains 14 residues. Germline CDR1 is SGHTA and CDR2 is FQGNSA. The CDR3 DNA sequence: TGTGCCAGCAGCCCTGGGCCCTTTAACGGGGAGCTGTTTTTT. Protein: CASSPGPFNGELFF.

This clone was found a few times. The chain links TRBV19 to TRBJ1-6; D gene uncertain. CDR1 LNHDA and CDR2 SQIVND come from the germline V gene (reference sequence). The CDR3 contains 12 residues. Deletions cut 7 bases from V and 2 bases from J, with 3 bases between. The DNA for the CDR3 is TGTGCCAGTACTACCTATAATTCACCCCTCCACTTT. Translated: CASTTYNSPLHF.

This chain connects TRBV5-1 to TRBJ2-5, with a weak D call TRBD2 (5 bases). CDR1 and CDR2 (germline): SGHRS, YFSETQ. This CDR3 contains 14 residues. Trimming removed 0 bases at V and 7 bases at J, with 13 bases between. CDR3 nucleotides: TGCGCCAGCAGCTTGGTAGGGTTCGCGGGGACCCAGTACTTC. Its translation: CASSLVGFAGTQYF.

V usage is TRBV9 and J usage is TRBJ2-3, with 9 bases that match TRBD2. The CDR3 totals 16 residues. Germline V gives CDR1 SGDLS, CDR2 YYNGEE. Trimming took 0 bases from V and 4 from J; bases not matched to a gene: 6. The DNA for the CDR3 is TGTGCCAGCAGCGTAGAGCTAGCGGGGCTCCCAGATACGCAGTATTTT. It encodes CASSVELAGLPDTQYF.

The rearrangement links TRBV7-9 to TRBJ2-7, with 8 bases fitting TRBD1. The CDR3 consists of 14 residues. Per germline, CDR1 SEHNR and CDR2 FQNEAQ (reference sequence). The junction had 9 bases not matched to a gene; V was cut back by 5 bases and J by 6 bases. The CDR3 DNA is TGTGCCAGCAGCCAGCAGGGGGCGCGTAGCGAGCAGTACTTC. This sequence encodes CASSQQGARSEQYF.

This rearrangement joins TRBV19 to TRBJ2-1; 7 nucleotides line up with TRBD2. From germline, CDR1 is LNHDA and CDR2 SQIVND (reference sequence). This CDR3 has 16 amino acids. The V segment lost 5 bases and the J segment 4 bases; nucleotides outside the gene matches: 11. The CDR3 nucleotides are TGTGCCAGTAGTGAAAGCGGGGCGGGCTTTTACAATGAGCAGTTCTTC. Translated, it gives CASSESGAGFYNEQFF.

This chain joins TRBV2 and TRBJ2-5; 7 bases are a match to TRBD1. The CDR3 spans 12 residues. Unmatched junction bases numbered 2, after V lost 6 bases and J lost 4 bases. Germline assignment: CDR1 SNHLY and CDR2 FYNNEI. CDR3 DNA sequence: TGTGCCAGCAGAGGGACAGTAGAGACCCAGTACTTC. Encoded protein: CASRGTVETQYF.

The J gene is TRBJ1-1, the V gene TRBV4-1; possibly TRBD1 for D (5 bases). Trimming removed 3 bases at V and 0 bases at J, with 11 bases between. CDR1 is MGHRA, CDR2 YSYEKL, per germline. The CDR3 is made up of 15 amino acids. Here the CDR3 DNA reads TGCGCCAGCAGCCAGCTACAGGTAATGAACACTGAAGCTTTCTTT. This translates into CASSQLQVMNTEAFF.

The J gene is TRBJ2-2, the V gene TRBV7-9, with unresolved D. The CDR3 sequence is 13 residues long. In germline, CDR1 is SEHNR, CDR2 FQNEAQ (reference sequence). Trimming shortened V by 1 base and J by 8 bases, and 8 bases separated the two germline ends. CDR3 sequence (DNA): TGTGCCAGCAGCTTAGTCGGGTTGGGGGAGCTGTTTTTT. It encodes CASSLVGLGELFF.

J is TRBJ2-5 and V is TRBV5-1; 7 nucleotides align to TRBD1. With V trimmed by 4 bases and J by 2 bases, 8 bases remained unmatched. The CDR3 is 15 residues long. CDR1 and CDR2 from the germline V gene are SGHRS and YFSETQ. The CDR3 DNA follows: TGCGCCAGCAGCGACACAGGGGCCCCTCAAGAGACCCAGTACTTC. It codes for CASSDTGAPQETQYF.

V is TRBV7-8 and J is TRBJ1-2; D uncertain. V was shortened by 3 bases and J by 0 bases, with 5 bases between the two germline ends. Germline-derived CDR1 and CDR2 are SGHVS and FQNEAQ. The CDR3 is made up of 13 amino acids. CDR3 residues: CASSLTPNYGYTF. As DNA, the CDR3 is TGTGCCAGCAGCTTGACACCTAACTATGGCTACACCTTC.

V gene TRBV27 combines with J gene TRBJ2-3; 7 bases are a match to TRBD2. The CDR3 consists of 13 residues. The germline V gene has CDR1 MNHEY and CDR2 SMNVEV (reference sequence). The V and J ends lost 2 bases and 5 bases, in that order; junction bases with no gene match: 1. CDR3 coding DNA: TGTGCCAGCAGTTTAAGGGAGGGAGATACGCAGTATTTT. This sequence encodes CASSLREGDTQYF.

J is TRBJ2-7 and V is TRBV30; tentative D call: TRBD2 (5 bases). V was shortened by 2 bases and J by 2 bases, with 13 bases between the two germline ends. This CDR3 contains 14 residues. From germline, CDR1 is GTSNPN and CDR2 SVGIG (reference sequence). CDR3 nucleotide sequence: TGTGCCTGGAGTTACTCCGGGATCACCTACGAGCAGTACTTC. Its translation: CAWSYSGITYEQYF.

The rearrangement links TRBV4-2 to TRBJ2-3; 7 bases map to TRBD2. The CDR3 length is 13 residues. Germline V gene data show CDR1 as LGHNA and CDR2 as YNFKEQ. The V segment lost 8 bases and the J segment 0 bases; nucleotides outside the gene matches: 2. The DNA for the CDR3 is TGTGCCAGCGGGCGGGAGAGCACAGATACGCAGTATTTT. Its protein is CASGRESTDTQYF.

In DNA, the CDR3 is TGTGCCAGCAGCGGGGGCCAGCGGTCCTACGAGCAGTACTTC. Translated: CASSGGQRSYEQYF. The chain joins TRBV5-6 to TRBJ2-7; perhaps TRBD1 as D (6 bases). Germline CDR1 is SGHDT and CDR2 is YYEEEE. This CDR3 has 14 amino acids. Trimming cost V 4 bases and J 1 base, with 12 bases left between them.

CDR3 residues: CASSEEAGRSPLHF. The CDR3 DNA follows: TGTGCCAGCAGTGAAGAGGCAGGGCGATCACCCCTCCACTTT. This chain links TRBV6-1 with TRBJ1-6; a possible D gene is TRBD1 (5 bases). Trimming took 1 base from V and 10 from J, leaving 11 bases between them. The CDR3 has 14 residues. Germline lookup yields CDR1 MNHNS and CDR2 SASEGT.

This clone was picked up a small number of times. The chain links TRBV7-9 to TRBJ1-2; D might be TRBD1 (5 bases). This CDR3 comprises 14 residues. V lost 0 bases, J lost 7 bases, and 12 bases lay in between. Per germline, CDR1 SEHNR and CDR2 FQNEAQ (reference sequence). The CDR3 spells CASSLAGPGIGYTF. The CDR3 nucleotides read TGTGCCAGCAGCTTAGCGGGGCCAGGGATTGGCTACACCTTC.

This clone occurred a few times. The chain is built from TRBV5-1 and TRBJ2-1; 16 bases are a match to TRBD2. This CDR3 comprises 15 residues. V trimming: 2 bases; J trimming: 12 bases; junction bases outside the gene matches: 5. Germline CDR1 and CDR2: SGHRS and YFSETQ. CDR3 nucleotide sequence: TGCGCCAGCAGCTTAGGGACTAGCGGGGGGGCTGGGCAGTTCTTC. Translating gives CASSLGTSGGAGQFF.

V is TRBV18 and J is TRBJ1-4, with D hard to call. From germline, CDR1 is KGHSH and CDR2 LQKENI. V lost 2 bases, J lost 3 bases, and 10 bases lay in between. This CDR3 is built from 15 residues. As DNA, the CDR3 is TGTGCCAGCTCACCAAGGTGGGGTCCTAATGAAAAACTGTTTTTT. Its translation is CASSPRWGPNEKLFF.

This rearrangement joins TRBV5-6 to TRBJ2-7; perhaps TRBD1 as D (6 bases). CDR1 is SGHDT, CDR2 YYEEEE, per germline. Trimming cost V 9 bases and J 5 bases, with 21 bases left between them. This CDR3 has 14 amino acids. For the CDR3, the DNA is TGTGCCACCTTCTCAACAGGGTCCCCCCACGAGCAGTACTTC. Protein product: CATFSTGSPHEQYF.

This clone occurred once. The chain links TRBV5-1 to TRBJ2-7, with unresolved D. V was cut by 2 bases and J by 1 base, with 10 bases left in between. Germline V CDR1 and CDR2: SGHRS, YFSETQ. The CDR3 sequence is 14 residues long. The CDR3 sequence is CASSFESGSYEQYF. The CDR3 nucleotides are TGCGCCAGCAGCTTTGAGTCTGGATCCTACGAGCAGTACTTC.

The chain couples TRBV30 to TRBJ1-2; perhaps TRBD1 as D (5 bases). V lost 8 bases to trimming and J lost 8 bases, with 24 bases between them. This CDR3 is built from 14 residues. CDR1 is GTSNPN and CDR2 is SVGIG in the germline V gene (reference sequence). CDR3 DNA: TGTGCCGGGACCCCTAACACAAATCAGGGAGGCTACACCTTC. Translating it yields CAGTPNTNQGGYTF.